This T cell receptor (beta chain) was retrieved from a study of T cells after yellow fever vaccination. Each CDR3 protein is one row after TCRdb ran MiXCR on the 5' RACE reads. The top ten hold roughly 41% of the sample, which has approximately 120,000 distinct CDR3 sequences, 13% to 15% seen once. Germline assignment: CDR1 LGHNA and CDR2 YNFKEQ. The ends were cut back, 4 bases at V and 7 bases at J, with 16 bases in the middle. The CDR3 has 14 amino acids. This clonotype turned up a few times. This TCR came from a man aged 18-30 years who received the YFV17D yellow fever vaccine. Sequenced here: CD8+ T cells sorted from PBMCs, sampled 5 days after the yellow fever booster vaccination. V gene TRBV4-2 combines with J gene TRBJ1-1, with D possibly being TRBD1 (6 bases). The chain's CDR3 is CASSRPGTTDEAFF. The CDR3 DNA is TGTGCCAGCAGCCGACCCGGGACAACGGATGAAGCTTTCTTT.